These 10 T cell receptor beta chains originate from one sample sequenced in a study of T cell clonotyping in hematopoietic cell transplantation. The repertoire was sequenced with immunoSEQ multiplex PCR; TCRdb's copy has only in-frame clones and lacks some. The sample yields 9,000 to 13,000 clones, roughly 71% seen once. Source: PBMCs, taken 30 days after allogeneic stem cell transplant. All receptors come from a female patient in her 40s who had an allogeneic stem cell transplant from a related donor, so T cells may come from the graft donor. Some clones in this sample may be carry-over from other donors' samples.

The chain joins TRBV9 to TRBJ2-4; weak D call: TRBD2 (6 bases). CDR1 SGDLS and CDR2 YYNGEE come from the germline V gene. This CDR3 contains 15 residues. The V end lost 0 bases, the J end lost 5 bases, and 12 bases lay between the germline ends. The CDR3 is CASSVDGTPENIQYF. The DNA of the CDR3 is TGTGCCAGCAGCGTAGACGGGACTCCGGAAAACATTCAGTACTTC.

The chain couples TRBV6-5 to TRBJ2-3; unclear D gene. CDR3 length equals 12 residues. Germline V CDR1 and CDR2: MNHEY, SVGAGI. The V end lost 5 bases, the J end lost 1 base, and 4 bases lay between the germline ends. The CDR3 spells CASSRGTDTQYF. The DNA of the CDR3 is TGTGCCAGCAGTCGGGGCACAGATACGCAGTATTTT.

The chain links TRBV30 to TRBJ2-5; 13 positions agree with TRBD2. Germline V gene sequence: CDR1 GTSNPN, CDR2 SVGIG (reference sequence). The junction had 5 bases not matched to a gene; V was cut back by 3 bases and J by 4 bases. This CDR3 is built from 15 residues. The CDR3 here is CAWSMGLAGRETQYF. The CDR3 DNA sequence: TGTGCCTGGAGCATGGGACTAGCGGGACGAGAGACCCAGTACTTC.

The rearrangement joins TRBV10-1 to TRBJ1-2, with D perhaps TRBD1 (6 bases). V shed 11 bases and J shed 0 bases, with 16 bases lying between them. The CDR3 extends over 14 amino acids. Germline-derived CDR1 and CDR2 are WNHNN and SYGVQD (reference sequence). This CDR3 reads CALLGAAANYGYTF. CDR3 DNA: TGCGCCCTCTTGGGGGCGGCAGCTAACTATGGCTACACCTTC.

The rearrangement uses TRBV4-1 and TRBJ1-3; D gene ambiguous. V lost 2 bases to trimming and J lost 0 bases, with 8 bases between them. The germline CDR1 and CDR2 sequences are MGHRA and YSYEKL. The CDR3 totals 15 residues. The CDR3 bases are TGCGCCAGCAGCCAATATTGGAGCTCTGGAAACACCATATATTTT. This codes for CASSQYWSSGNTIYF.

The CDR3 DNA reads as TGCGCCAGCAGCCCCGGTCTAGCGGGATCGAACACCGGGGAGCTGTTTTTT. It yields the protein CASSPGLAGSNTGELFF. The V gene is TRBV10-1, the J gene TRBJ2-2, with 9 bases fitting TRBD2. V was clipped by 6 bases and J by 0 bases; unmatched bases: 8. This CDR3 has 17 residues. Germline V gene lookup returns CDR1 WNHNN and CDR2 SYGVQD (reference sequence).

V is TRBV5-1 and J is TRBJ2-2; 13 bases fit TRBD2. Germline V gene lookup returns CDR1 SGHRS and CDR2 YFSETQ. The CDR3 consists of 18 residues. The V and J ends lost 4 bases and 2 bases, in that order; junction bases with no gene match: 8. The CDR3 sequence is CASSVLAGGPPNTGELFF. The CDR3 DNA reads TGCGCCAGCAGCGTACTAGCGGGAGGGCCCCCTAACACCGGGGAGCTGTTTTTT.

The DNA for the CDR3 is TGTGCCAGCAGTGCTAGGACTAGCGGGAAAGGTCACGAGCAGTACTTC. It codes for CASSARTSGKGHEQYF. The chain is built from TRBV9 and TRBJ2-7, with 12 bases matching TRBD2. This CDR3 comprises 16 residues. Germline CDR1 reads SGDLS; CDR2 reads YYNGEE. V lost 5 bases to trimming and J lost 5 bases; unmatched junction nucleotides: 11.

J is TRBJ2-1 and V is TRBV27; D not certain. CDR1 MNHEY and CDR2 SMNVEV come from the germline V gene (reference sequence). This CDR3 region has 13 residues. Trimming left V 0 bases short and J 13 bases short, with 13 bases between. CDR3 residues: CASSLSISGVQFF. CDR3 coding DNA: TGTGCCAGCAGTTTATCGATTTCCGGAGTTCAGTTCTTC.

This chain uses TRBV6-6 with TRBJ2-1, with D unresolved. The CDR3 sequence is 14 residues long. Germline CDR1 is MNHNY and CDR2 is SVGAGI (reference sequence). Trimming took off 0 bases at V and 16 bases at J, with 19 bases between the two ends. Here the CDR3 DNA reads TGTGCCAGCAGTTACTCTCCTCATATGGCCGCTAAATTCTTC. This translates into CASSYSPHMAAKFF.